This T cell receptor (beta chain) emerged from a study of cytomegalovirus exposure and HLA in healthy donors. On the study more broadly: In terms of ancestry, the Caucasian-associated cluster contained 75% to 85% of the approximately 380 genotyped donors. Whole-study findings and limits: In vitro experiments confirmed that a few CMV-associated chains were specific for CMV antigens. Analyzed later, association rates of TCRs varied across HLA loci, with DRB1 most and HLA-C fewest.

CDR3 size: 14 residues. The germline CDR1 and CDR2 sequences are WSHSY and SAAADI. Trimming took 2 bases from V and 7 from J, leaving 14 bases between them. On this clone: The antigen is undetermined.

60 Vbeta and 13 Jbeta primers were used in PCR. The repertoire was sequenced with immunoSEQ multiplex PCR; TCRdb's copy has only in-frame clones and lacks some. This specimen shows more than 100,000 clones; the ten leading clones hold 1.5% to 1.9%. Sequenced: PBMCs. This clonotype was sampled from a middle-aged woman in good health and CMV-seronegative. This chain joins TRBV10-2 and TRBJ1-1; D perhaps matches TRBD1 (5 bases). As DNA, the CDR3 is TGCGCCAGCAGTGAGATGGGGGGAGAGGGTGAAGCTTTCTTT. This gives the protein CASSEMGGEGEAFF.